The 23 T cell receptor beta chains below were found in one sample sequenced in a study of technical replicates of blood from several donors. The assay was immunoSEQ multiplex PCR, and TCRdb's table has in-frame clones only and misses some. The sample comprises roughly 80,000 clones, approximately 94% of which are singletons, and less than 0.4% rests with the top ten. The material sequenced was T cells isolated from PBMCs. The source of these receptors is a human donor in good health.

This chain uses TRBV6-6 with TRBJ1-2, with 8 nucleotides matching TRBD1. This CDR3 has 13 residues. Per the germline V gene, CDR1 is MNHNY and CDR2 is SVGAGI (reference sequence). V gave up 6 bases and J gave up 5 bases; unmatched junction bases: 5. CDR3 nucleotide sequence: TGTGCCAGCAGGACAGGGGCCGATTATGGCTACACCTTC. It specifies CASRTGADYGYTF.

As DNA, the CDR3 is TGTGCCAGCAGTTTATCGATCGAGGGTATTGAAGCTTTCTTT. Protein sequence: CASSLSIEGIEAFF. The V gene is TRBV27, the J gene TRBJ1-1; no reliable D call. Germline assignment: CDR1 MNHEY and CDR2 SMNVEV (reference sequence). The V end was cut by 0 bases, the J end by 7 bases, with 12 bases between. The CDR3 loop spans 14 amino acids.

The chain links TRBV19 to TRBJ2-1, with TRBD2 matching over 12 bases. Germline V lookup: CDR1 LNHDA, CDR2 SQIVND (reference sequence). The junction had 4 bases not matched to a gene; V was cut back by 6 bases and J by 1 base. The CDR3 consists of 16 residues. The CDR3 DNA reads TGTGCCAGTAGACGGACTAGCGGGACTTCCTACAATGAGCAGTTCTTC. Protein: CASRRTSGTSYNEQFF.

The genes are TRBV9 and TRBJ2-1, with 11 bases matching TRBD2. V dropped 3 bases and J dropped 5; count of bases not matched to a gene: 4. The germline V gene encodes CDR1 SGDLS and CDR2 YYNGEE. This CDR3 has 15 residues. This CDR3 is CASSALAGVNNEQFF. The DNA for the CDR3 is TGTGCCAGCAGCGCACTAGCGGGAGTGAACAATGAGCAGTTCTTC. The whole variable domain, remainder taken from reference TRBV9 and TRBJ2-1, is DSGVTQTPKHLITATGQRVTLRCSPRSGDLSVYWYQQSLDQGLQFLIQYYNGEERAKGNILERFSAQQFPDLHSELNLSSLELGDSALYFCASSALAGVNNEQFFGPGTRLTVL.

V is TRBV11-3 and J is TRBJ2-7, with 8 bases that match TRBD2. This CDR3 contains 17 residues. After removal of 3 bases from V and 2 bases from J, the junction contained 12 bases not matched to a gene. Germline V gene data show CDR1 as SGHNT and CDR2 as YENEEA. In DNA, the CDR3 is TGTGCCAGCAGCTTTCCCTCAGCTAGCGGGCTTCCCTACGAGCAGTACTTC. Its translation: CASSFPSASGLPYEQYF.

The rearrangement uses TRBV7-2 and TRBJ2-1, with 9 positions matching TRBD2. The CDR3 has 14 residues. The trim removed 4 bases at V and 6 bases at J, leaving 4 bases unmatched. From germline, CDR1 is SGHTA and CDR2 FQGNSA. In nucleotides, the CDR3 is TGTGCCAGCAGCTCCGCTAGCGGGGTCAATGAGCAGTTCTTC. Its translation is CASSSASGVNEQFF.

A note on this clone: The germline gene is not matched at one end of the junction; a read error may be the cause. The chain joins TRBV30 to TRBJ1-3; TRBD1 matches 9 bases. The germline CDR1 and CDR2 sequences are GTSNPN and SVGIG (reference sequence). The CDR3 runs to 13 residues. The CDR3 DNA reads TGTGCCTTAGACAGGGGGTCTGAAAACACCATATATTTT. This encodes CALDRGSENTIYF.

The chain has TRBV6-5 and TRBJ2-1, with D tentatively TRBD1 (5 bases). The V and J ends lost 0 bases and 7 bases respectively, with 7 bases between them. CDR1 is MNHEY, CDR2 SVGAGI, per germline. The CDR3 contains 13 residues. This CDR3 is CASSYSRGNEQFF. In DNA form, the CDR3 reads TGTGCCAGCAGTTACTCAAGGGGAAATGAGCAGTTCTTC.

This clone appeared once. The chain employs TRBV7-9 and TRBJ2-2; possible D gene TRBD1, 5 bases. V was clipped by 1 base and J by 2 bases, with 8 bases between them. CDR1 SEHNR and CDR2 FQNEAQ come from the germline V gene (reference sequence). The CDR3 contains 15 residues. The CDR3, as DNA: TGTGCCAGCAGCTTAGTAGGGGCAAACACCGGGGAGCTGTTTTTT. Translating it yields CASSLVGANTGELFF.

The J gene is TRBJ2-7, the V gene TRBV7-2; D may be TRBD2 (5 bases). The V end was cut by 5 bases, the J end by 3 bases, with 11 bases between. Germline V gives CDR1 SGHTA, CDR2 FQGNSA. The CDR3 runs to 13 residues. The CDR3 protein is CASSRGSIYEQYF. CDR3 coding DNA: TGTGCCAGCAGCCGGGGTAGTATCTACGAGCAGTACTTC. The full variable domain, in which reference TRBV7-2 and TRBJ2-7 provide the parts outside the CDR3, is GAGVSQSPSNKVTEKGKDVELRCDPISGHTALYWYRQSLGQGLEFLIYFQGNSAPDKSGLPSDRFSAERTGGSVSTLTIQRTQQEDSAVYLCASSRGSIYEQYFGPGTRLTVT.

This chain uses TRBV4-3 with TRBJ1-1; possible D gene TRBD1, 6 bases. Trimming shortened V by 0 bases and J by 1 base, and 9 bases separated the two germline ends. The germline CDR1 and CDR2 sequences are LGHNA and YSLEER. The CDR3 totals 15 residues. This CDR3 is CASSQDLRGNTEAFF. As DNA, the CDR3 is TGCGCCAGCAGCCAAGACCTCAGGGGGAACACTGAAGCTTTCTTT.

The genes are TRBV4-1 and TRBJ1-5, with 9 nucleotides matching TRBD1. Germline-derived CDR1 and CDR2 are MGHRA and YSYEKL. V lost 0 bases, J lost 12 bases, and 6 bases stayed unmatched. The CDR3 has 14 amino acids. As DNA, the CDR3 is TGCGCCAGCAGCCAAGATGTTGGGGACAGGGTCCAGCATTTT. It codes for CASSQDVGDRVQHF.

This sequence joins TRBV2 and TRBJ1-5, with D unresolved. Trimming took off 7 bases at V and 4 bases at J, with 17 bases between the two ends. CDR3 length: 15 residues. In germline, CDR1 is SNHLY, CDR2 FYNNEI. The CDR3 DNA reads TGTGCCAGCAACGGTCCCGAAAAAACTAATCAGCCCCAGCATTTT. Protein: CASNGPEKTNQPQHF.

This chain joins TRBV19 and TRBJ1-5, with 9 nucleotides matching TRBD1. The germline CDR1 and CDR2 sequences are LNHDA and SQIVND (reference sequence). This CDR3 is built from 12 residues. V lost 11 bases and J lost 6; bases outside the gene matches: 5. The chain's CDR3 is CAGGTGIQPQHF. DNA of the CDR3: TGTGCCGGAGGGACAGGGATTCAGCCCCAGCATTTT.

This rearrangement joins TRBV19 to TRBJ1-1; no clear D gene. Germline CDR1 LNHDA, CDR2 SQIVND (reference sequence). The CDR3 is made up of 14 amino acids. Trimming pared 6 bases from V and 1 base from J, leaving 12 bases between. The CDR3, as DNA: TGTGCCAGTAGGTACAACACAGAGAACACTGAAGCTTTCTTT. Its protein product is CASRYNTENTEAFF.

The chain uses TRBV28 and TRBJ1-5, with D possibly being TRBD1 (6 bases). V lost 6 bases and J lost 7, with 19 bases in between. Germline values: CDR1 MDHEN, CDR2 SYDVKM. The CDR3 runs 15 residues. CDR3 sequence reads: CASSPKTGRGQPQHF. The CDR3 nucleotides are TGTGCCAGCAGCCCTAAAACAGGGAGGGGACAGCCCCAGCATTTT.

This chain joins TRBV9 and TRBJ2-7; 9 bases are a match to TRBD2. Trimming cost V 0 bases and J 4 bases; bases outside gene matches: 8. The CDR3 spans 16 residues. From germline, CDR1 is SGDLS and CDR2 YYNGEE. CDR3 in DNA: TGTGCCAGCAGCGTAGAGGCGGGAGGGCCACTTTACGAGCAGTACTTC. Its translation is CASSVEAGGPLYEQYF.

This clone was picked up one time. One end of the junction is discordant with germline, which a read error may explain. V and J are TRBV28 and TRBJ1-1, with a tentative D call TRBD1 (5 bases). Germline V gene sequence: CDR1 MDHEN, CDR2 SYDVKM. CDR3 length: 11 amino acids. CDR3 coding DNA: TGTACCAGCCAAGGGGTTTCTGAAGCTTTCTTT. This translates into CTSQGVSEAFF.

In DNA, the CDR3 is TGCAGCGTTGAAGATCTTCGCGGCCTGAGCTCCTACGAGCAGTACTTC. Protein sequence: CSVEDLRGLSSYEQYF. The chain joins TRBV29-1 to TRBJ2-7; D is unclear. The CDR3 loop spans 16 amino acids. Looked up from germline, CDR1 is SQVTM and CDR2 is ANQGSEA. V lost 0 bases to trimming and J lost 0 bases, with 15 bases between them.

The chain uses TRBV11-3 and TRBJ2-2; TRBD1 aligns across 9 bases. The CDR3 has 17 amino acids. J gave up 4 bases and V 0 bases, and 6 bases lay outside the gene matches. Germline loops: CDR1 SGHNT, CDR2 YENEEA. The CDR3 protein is CASSLDRRTGVTGELFF. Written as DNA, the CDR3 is TGTGCCAGCAGCTTAGATAGGAGGACAGGGGTCACCGGGGAGCTGTTTTTT.

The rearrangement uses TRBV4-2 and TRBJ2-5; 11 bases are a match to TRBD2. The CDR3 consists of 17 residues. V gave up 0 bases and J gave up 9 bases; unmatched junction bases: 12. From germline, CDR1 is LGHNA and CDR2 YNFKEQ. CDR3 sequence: CASSQDFGTSGLGAQYF. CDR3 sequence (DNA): TGTGCCAGCAGCCAAGATTTTGGGACTAGCGGACTGGGGGCCCAGTACTTC.

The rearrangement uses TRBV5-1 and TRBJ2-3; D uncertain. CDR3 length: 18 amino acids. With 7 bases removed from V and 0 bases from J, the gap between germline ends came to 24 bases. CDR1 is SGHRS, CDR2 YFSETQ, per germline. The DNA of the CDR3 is TGCGCCAGCGCACTCCGCCCCGGTCGCGCAGGTAGCACAGATACGCAGTATTTT. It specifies CASALRPGRAGSTDTQYF.

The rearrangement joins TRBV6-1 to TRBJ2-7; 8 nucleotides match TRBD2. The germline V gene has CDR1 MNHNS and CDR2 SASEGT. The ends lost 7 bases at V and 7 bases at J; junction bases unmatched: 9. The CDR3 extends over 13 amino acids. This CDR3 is CASNEGGGLEQYF. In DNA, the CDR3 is TGTGCCAGCAATGAGGGCGGGGGGTTGGAGCAGTACTTC.